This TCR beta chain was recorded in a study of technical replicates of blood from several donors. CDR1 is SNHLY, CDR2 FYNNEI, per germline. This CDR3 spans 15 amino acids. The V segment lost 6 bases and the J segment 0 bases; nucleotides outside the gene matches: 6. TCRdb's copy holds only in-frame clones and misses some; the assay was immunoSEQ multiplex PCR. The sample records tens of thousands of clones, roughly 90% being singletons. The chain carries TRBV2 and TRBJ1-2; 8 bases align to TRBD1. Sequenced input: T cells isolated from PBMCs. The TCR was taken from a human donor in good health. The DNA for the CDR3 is TGTGCCAGCAGATCCTCGACAGGGGCTAACTATGGCTACACCTTC. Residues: CASRSSTGANYGYTF.